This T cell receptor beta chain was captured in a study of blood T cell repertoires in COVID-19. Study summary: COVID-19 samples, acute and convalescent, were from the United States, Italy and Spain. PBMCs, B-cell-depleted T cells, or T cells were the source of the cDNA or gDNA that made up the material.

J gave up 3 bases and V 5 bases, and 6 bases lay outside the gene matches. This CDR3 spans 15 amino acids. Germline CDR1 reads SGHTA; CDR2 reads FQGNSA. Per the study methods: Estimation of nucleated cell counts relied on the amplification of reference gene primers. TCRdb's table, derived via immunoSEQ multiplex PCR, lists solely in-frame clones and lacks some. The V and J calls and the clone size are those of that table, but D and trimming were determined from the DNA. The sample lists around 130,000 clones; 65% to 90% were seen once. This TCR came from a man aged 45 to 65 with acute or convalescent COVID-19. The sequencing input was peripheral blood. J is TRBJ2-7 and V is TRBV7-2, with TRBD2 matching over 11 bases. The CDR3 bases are TGTGCCAGCAGCACCGGACTAGCGGGTAACTACGAGCAGTACTTC. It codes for CASSTGLAGNYEQYF.